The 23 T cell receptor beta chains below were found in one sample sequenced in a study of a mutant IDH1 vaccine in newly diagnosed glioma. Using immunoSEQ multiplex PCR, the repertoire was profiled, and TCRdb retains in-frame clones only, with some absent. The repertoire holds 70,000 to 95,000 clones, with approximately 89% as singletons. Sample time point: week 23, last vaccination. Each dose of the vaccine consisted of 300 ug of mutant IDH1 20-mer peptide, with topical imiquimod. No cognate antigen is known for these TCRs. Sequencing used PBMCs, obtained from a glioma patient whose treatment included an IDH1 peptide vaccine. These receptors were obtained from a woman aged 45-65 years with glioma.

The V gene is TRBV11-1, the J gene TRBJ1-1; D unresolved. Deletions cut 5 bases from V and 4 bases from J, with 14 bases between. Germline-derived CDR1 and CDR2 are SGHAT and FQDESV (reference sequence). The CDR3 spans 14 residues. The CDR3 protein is CASSLVMTATEAFF. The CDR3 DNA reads TGTGCCAGCAGCCTAGTGATGACGGCCACTGAAGCTTTCTTT.

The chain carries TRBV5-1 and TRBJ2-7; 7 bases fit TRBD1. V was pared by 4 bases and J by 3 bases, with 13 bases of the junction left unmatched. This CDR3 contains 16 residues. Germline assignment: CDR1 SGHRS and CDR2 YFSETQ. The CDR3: CASSPAAPGQNYEQYF. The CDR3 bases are TGCGCCAGCAGCCCAGCAGCTCCGGGACAGAACTACGAGCAGTACTTC.

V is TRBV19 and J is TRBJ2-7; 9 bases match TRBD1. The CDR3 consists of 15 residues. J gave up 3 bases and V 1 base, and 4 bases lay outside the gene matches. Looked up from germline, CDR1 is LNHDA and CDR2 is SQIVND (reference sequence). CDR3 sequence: CASSIGGTGSYEQYF. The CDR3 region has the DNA TGTGCCAGTAGTATAGGAGGGACAGGGAGCTACGAGCAGTACTTC.

In DNA, the CDR3 is TGTGCCAGCAGCTTAGAGGGCCCCTTGGCGAGGGGCAATCAGCCCCAGCATTTT. Protein product: CASSLEGPLARGNQPQHF. The genes are TRBV11-2 and TRBJ1-5; D gene uncertain. Germline V gene sequence: CDR1 SGHAT, CDR2 FQNNGV. Trimming shortened V by 0 bases and J by 2 bases, and 17 bases separated the two germline ends. The length of the CDR3 is 18 residues.

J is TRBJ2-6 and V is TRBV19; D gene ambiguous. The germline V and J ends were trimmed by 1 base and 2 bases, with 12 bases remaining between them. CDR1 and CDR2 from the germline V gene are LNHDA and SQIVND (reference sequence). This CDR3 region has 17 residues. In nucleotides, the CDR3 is TGTGCCAGTAGTATAGGGTGGGCTATGACTGGGGCCAACGTCCTGACTTTC. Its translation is CASSIGWAMTGANVLTF.

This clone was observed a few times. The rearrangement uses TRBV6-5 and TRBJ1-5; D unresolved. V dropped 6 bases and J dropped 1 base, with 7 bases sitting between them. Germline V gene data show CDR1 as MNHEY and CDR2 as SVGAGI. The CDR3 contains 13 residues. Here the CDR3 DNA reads TGTGCCAGCAGGCGCGACAGCAATCAGCCCCAGCATTTT. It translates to CASRRDSNQPQHF.

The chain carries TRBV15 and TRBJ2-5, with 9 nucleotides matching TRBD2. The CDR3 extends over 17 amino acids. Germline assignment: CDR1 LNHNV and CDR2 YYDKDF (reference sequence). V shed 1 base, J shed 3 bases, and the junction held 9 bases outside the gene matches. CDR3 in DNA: TGTGCCACCAGCAGAGGACACCAACTAGCGGGCGAAGAGACCCAGTACTTC. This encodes CATSRGHQLAGEETQYF.

The DNA for the CDR3 is TGTGCCAGCAGCTTAGTACTGCGGACTAGCGCCTACAATGAGCAGTTCTTC. Protein sequence: CASSLVLRTSAYNEQFF. The J gene is TRBJ2-1, the V gene TRBV7-9; 9 bases line up with TRBD2. Germline CDR1 is SEHNR and CDR2 is FQNEAQ (reference sequence). V gave up 1 base and J gave up 2 bases; unmatched junction bases: 6. The CDR3 sequence is 17 residues long.

The CDR3 DNA reads TGTGCCAGCAGCTTAGGGTGGGGAGGGAGTGAAGCTTTCTTT. Translated: CASSLGWGGSEAFF. The rearrangement uses TRBV11-2 and TRBJ1-1; no clear D gene. Per germline, CDR1 SGHAT and CDR2 FQNNGV. The CDR3 loop spans 14 amino acids. V lost 1 base to trimming and J lost 7 bases, with 13 bases between them. Full variable domain (outside the CDR3, taken from reference TRBV11-2 and TRBJ1-1): EAGVAQSPRYKIIEKRQSVAFWCNPISGHATLYWYQQILGQGPKLLIQFQNNGVVDDSQLPKDRFSAERLKGVDSTLKIQPAKLEDSAVYLCASSLGWGGSEAFFGQGTRLTVV.

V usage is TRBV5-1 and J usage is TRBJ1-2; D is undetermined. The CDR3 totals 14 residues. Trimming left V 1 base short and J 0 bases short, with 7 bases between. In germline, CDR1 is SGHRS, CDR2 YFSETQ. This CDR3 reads CASSLMTANYGYTF. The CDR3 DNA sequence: TGCGCCAGCAGCTTGATGACGGCTAACTATGGCTACACCTTC.

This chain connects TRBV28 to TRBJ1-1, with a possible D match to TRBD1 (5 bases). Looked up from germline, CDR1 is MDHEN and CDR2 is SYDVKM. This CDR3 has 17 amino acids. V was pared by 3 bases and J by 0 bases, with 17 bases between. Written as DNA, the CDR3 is TGTGCCAGCAGTTTCCGGATAGGTGCGGGGCTGAACACTGAAGCTTTCTTT. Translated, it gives CASSFRIGAGLNTEAFF.

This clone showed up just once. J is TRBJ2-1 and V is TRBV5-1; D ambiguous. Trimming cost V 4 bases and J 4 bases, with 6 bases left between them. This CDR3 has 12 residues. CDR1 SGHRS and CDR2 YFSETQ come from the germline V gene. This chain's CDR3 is CASSDQYNEQFF. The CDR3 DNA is TGCGCCAGCAGCGACCAGTACAATGAGCAGTTCTTC.

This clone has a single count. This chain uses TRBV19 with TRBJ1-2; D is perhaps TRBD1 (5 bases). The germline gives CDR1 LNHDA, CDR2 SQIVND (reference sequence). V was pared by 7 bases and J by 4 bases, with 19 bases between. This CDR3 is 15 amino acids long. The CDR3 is CASTFIQGGGYGYTF. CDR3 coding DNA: TGTGCCAGTACCTTCATCCAGGGAGGTGGCTATGGCTACACCTTC.

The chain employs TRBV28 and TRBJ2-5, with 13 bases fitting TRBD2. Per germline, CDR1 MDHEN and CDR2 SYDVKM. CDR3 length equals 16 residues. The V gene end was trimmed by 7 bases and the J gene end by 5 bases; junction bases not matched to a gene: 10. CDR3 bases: TGTGCCAGCACCCAGGGACTAGCGGGAACAGCTGAGACCCAGTACTTC. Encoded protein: CASTQGLAGTAETQYF.

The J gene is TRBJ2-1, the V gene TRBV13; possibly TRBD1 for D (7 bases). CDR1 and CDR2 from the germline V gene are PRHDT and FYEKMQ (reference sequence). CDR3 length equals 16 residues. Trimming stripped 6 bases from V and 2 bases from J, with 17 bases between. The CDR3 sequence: CASSYGGGQPYNEQFF. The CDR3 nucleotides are TGTGCCAGCAGTTATGGAGGGGGACAGCCCTACAATGAGCAGTTCTTC.

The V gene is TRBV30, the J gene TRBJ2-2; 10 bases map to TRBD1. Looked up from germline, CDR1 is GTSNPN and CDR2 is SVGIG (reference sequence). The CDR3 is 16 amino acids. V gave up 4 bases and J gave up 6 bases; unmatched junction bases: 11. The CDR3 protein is CAWTHIKDRGSGELFF. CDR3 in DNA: TGTGCCTGGACCCATATCAAGGACAGGGGGTCCGGGGAGCTGTTTTTT. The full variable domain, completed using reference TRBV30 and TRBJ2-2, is SQTIHQWPATLVQPVGSPLSLECTVEGTSNPNLYWYRQAAGRGLQLLFYSVGIGQISSEVPQNLSASRPQDRQFILSSKKLLLSDSGFYLCAWTHIKDRGSGELFFGEGSRLTVL.

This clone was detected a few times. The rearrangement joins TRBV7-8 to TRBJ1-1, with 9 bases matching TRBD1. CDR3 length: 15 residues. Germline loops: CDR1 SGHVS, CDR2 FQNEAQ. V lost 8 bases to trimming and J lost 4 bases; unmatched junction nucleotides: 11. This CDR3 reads CASCMMDRGGTEAFF. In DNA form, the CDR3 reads TGTGCCAGCTGTATGATGGACAGGGGAGGCACTGAAGCTTTCTTT.

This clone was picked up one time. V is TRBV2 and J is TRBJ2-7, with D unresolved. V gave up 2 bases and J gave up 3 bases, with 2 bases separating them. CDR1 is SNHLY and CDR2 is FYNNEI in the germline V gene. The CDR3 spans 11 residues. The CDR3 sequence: CASSEIYEQYF. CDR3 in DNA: TGTGCCAGCAGTGAAATCTACGAGCAGTACTTC.

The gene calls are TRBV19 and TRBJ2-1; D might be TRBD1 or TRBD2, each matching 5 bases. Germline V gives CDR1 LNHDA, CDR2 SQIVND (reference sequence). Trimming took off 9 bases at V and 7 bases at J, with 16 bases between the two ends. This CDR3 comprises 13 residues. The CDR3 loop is CASRQPPGNEQFF. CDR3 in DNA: TGTGCCAGCAGACAGCCCCCGGGGAATGAGCAGTTCTTC.

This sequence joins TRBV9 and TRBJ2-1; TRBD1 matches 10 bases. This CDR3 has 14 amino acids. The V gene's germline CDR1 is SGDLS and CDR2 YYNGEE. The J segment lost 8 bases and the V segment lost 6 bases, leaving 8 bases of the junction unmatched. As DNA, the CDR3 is TGTGCCAGCACCAGGACAGGGGGTAATTATGAGCAGTTCTTC. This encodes CASTRTGGNYEQFF.

The CDR3 bases are TGTGCCAGCAGCCAAGATCCTAGCGGGACGGACGGCACAGATACGCAGTATTTT. Its translation is CASSQDPSGTDGTDTQYF. The genes are TRBV4-2 and TRBJ2-3, with TRBD2 identical over 9 bases. The CDR3 loop spans 18 amino acids. V shed 0 bases and J 1 base; nucleotides not matched to a gene: 8. Germline-derived CDR1 and CDR2 are LGHNA and YNFKEQ.

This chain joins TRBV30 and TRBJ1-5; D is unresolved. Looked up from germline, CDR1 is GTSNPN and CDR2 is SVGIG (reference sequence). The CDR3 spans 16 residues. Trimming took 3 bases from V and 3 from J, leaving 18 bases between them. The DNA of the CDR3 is TGTGCCTGGAGGGGCCAACCGGGCAGCAACAATCAGCCCCAGCATTTT. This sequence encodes CAWRGQPGSNNQPQHF. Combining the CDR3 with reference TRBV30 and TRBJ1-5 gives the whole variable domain SQTIHQWPATLVQPVGSPLSLECTVEGTSNPNLYWYRQAAGRGLQLLFYSVGIGQISSEVPQNLSASRPQDRQFILSSKKLLLSDSGFYLCAWRGQPGSNNQPQHFGDGTRLSIL.

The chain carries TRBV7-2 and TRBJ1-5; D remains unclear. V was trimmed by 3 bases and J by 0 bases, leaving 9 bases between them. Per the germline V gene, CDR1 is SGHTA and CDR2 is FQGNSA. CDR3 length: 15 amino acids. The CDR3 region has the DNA TGTGCCAGCAGCTTTTCAGTTGGTAGCAATCAGCCCCAGCATTTT. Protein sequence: CASSFSVGSNQPQHF.